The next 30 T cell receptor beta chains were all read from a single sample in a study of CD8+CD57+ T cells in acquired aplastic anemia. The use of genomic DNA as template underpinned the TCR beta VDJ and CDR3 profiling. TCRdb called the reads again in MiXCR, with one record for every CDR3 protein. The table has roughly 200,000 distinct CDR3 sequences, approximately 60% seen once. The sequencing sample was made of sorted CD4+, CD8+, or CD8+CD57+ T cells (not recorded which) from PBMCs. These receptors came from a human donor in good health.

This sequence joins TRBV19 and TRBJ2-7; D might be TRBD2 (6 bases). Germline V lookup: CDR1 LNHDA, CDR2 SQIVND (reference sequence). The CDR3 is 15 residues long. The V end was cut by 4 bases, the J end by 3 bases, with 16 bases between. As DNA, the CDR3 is TGTGCCAGTAGTACAAACCGGGACGGGAGCTACGAGCAGTACTTC. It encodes CASSTNRDGSYEQYF.

The CDR3 is CASGPGDNPYEQYF. CDR3 bases: TGTGCTAGTGGTCCCGGGGACAACCCCTACGAGCAGTACTTC. The chain employs TRBV12-5 and TRBJ2-7, with a tentative D call TRBD1 (6 bases). Germline V lookup: CDR1 LGHNT, CDR2 FRNRAP. Trimming stripped 5 bases from V and 2 bases from J, with 13 bases between. CDR3 size: 14 residues.

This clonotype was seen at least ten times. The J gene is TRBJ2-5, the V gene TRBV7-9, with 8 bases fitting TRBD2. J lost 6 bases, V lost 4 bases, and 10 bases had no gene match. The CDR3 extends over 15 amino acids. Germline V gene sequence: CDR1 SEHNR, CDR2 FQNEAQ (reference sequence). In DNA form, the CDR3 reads TGTGCCAGCAGCTCTACTAGCGGAAGCGAGAAGACCCAGTACTTC. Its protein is CASSSTSGSEKTQYF.

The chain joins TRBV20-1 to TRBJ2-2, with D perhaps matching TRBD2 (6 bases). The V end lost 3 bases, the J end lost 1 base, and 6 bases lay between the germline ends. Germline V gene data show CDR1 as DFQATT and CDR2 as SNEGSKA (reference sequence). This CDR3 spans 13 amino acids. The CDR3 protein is CSASGGNTGELFF. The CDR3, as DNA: TGCAGTGCTAGCGGGGGGAACACCGGGGAGCTGTTTTTT.

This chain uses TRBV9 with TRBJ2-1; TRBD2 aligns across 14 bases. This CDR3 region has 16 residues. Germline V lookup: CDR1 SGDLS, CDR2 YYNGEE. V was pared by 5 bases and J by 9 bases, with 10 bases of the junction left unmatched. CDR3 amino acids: CASSTGTSGRNGEQFF. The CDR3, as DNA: TGTGCCAGCAGTACAGGGACTAGCGGGAGAAATGGTGAGCAGTTCTTC.

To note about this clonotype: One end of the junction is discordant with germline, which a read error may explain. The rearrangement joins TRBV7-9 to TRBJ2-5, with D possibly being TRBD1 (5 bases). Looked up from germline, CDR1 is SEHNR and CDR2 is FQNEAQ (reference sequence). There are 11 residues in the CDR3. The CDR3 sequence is CASSAQGTRYF. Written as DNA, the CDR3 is TGTGCCAGCAGCGCTCAGGGTACCCGGTACTTC.

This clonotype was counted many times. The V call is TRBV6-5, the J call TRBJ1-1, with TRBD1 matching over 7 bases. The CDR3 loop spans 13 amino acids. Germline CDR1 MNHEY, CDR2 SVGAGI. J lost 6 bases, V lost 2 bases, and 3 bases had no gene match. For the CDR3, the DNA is TGTGCCAGCAGTTACAAGGGGGCGTCTGAAGCTTTCTTT. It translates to CASSYKGASEAFF.

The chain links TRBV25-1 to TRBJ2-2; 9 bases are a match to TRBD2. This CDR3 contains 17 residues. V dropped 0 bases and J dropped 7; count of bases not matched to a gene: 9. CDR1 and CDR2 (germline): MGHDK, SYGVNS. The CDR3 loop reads CASSEYLSASGIGELFF. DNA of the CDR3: TGTGCCAGCAGTGAATATCTGTCGGCTAGCGGGATCGGGGAGCTGTTTTTT.

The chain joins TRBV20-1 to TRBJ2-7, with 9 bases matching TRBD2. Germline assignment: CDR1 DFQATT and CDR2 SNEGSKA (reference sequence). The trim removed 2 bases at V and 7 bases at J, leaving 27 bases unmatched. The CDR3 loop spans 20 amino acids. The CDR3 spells CSARIFGQGPWVAGEGEQYF. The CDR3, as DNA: TGCAGTGCTAGAATCTTTGGGCAGGGGCCCTGGGTAGCGGGAGAGGGTGAGCAGTACTTC.

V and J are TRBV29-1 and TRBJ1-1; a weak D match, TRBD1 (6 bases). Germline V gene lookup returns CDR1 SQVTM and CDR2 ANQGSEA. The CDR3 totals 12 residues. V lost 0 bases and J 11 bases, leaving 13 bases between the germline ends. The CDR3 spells CSVEDQGRGAFF. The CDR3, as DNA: TGCAGCGTTGAAGATCAGGGGCGAGGGGCTTTCTTT.

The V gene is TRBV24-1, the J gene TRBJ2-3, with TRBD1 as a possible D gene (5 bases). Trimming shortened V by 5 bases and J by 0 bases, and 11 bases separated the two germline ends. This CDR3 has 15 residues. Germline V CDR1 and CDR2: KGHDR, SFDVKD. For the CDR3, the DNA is TGTGCCACCAGTGCTTCAGGGTCTAGCACAGATACGCAGTATTTT. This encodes CATSASGSSTDTQYF.

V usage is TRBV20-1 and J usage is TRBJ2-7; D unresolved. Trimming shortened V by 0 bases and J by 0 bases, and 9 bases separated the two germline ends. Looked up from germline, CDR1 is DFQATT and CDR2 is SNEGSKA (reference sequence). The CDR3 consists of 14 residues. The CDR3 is CSARDRRFSYEQYF. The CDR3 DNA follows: TGCAGTGCTAGAGATCGAAGGTTCTCCTACGAGCAGTACTTC.

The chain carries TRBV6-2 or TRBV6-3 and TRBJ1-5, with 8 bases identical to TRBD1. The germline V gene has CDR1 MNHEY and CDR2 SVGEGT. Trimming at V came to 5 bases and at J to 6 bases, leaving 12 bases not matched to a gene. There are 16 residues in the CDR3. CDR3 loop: CASSDRGLGESQPQHF. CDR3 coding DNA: TGTGCCAGCAGTGACAGGGGTTTGGGAGAAAGTCAGCCCCAGCATTTT.

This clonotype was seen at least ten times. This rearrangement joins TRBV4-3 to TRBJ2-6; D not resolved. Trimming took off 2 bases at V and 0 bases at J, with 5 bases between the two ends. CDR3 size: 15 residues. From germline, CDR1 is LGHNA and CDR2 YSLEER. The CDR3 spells CASSQYNSGANVLTF. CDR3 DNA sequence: TGCGCCAGCAGCCAATACAACTCTGGGGCCAACGTCCTGACTTTC.

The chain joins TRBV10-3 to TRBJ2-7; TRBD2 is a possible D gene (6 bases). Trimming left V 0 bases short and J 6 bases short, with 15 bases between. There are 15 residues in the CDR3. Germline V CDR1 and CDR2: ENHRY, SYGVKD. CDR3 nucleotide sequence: TGTGCCATCAGTGAGTCGCAGGGAGGACTAACCGAGCAGTACTTC. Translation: CAISESQGGLTEQYF.

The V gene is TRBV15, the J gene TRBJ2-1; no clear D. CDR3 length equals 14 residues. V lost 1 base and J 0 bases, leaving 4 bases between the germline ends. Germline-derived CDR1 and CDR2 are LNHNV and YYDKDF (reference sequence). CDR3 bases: TGTGCCACCAGCAGAGGGGGCTCCTACAATGAGCAGTTCTTC. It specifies CATSRGGSYNEQFF.

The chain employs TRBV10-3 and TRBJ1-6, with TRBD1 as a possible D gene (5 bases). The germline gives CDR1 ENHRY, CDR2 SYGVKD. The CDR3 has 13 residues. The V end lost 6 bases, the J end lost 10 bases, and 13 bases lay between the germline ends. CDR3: CAISPGIGSPLHF. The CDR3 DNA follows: TGTGCCATCAGCCCAGGGATTGGGTCACCCCTCCACTTT.

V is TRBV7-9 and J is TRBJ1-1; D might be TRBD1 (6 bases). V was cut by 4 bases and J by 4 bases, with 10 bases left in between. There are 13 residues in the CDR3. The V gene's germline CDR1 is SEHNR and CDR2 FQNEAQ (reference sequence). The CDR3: CASSSDRSTEAFF. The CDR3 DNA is TGTGCCAGCAGCTCCGACAGGTCCACTGAAGCTTTCTTT.

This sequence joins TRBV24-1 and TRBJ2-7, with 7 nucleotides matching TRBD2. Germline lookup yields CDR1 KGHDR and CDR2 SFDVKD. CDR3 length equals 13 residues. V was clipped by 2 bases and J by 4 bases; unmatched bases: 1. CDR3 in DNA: TGTGCCACCAGTGATTGGCGGGGGTACGAGCAGTACTTC. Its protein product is CATSDWRGYEQYF.

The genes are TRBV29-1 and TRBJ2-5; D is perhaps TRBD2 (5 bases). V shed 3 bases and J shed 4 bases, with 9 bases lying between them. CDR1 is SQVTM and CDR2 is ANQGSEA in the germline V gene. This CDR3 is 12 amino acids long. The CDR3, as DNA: TGCAGCGTTGAGAGAGGGCTAGAGACCCAGTACTTC. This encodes CSVERGLETQYF.

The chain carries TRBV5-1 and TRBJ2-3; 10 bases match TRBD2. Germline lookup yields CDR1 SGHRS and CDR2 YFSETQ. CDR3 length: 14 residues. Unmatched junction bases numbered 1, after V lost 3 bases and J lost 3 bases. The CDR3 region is CASSSLAGTDTQYF. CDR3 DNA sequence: TGCGCCAGCAGCTCACTAGCGGGGACAGATACGCAGTATTTT.

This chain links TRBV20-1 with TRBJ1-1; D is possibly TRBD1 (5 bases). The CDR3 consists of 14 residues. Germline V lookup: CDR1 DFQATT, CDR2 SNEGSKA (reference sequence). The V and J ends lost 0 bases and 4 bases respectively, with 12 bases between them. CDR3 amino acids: CSARELGEGTEAFF. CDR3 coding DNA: TGCAGTGCTAGAGAGTTGGGGGAGGGCACTGAAGCTTTCTTT.

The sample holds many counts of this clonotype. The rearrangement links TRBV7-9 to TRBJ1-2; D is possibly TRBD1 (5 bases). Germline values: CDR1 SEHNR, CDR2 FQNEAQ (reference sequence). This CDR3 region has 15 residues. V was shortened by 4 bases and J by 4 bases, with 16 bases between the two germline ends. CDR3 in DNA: TGTGCCAGCAGCTCCGGGACCGGAGGGCTCTATGGCTACACCTTC. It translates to CASSSGTGGLYGYTF.

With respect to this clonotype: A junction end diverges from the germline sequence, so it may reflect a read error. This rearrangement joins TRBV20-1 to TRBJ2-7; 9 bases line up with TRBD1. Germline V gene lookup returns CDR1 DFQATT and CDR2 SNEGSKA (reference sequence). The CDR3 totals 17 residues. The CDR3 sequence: CSAPGGGGQGNWYEQCF. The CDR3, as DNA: TGCAGTGCCCCTGGGGGGGGGGGACAGGGTAATTGGTACGAGCAGTGCTTC.

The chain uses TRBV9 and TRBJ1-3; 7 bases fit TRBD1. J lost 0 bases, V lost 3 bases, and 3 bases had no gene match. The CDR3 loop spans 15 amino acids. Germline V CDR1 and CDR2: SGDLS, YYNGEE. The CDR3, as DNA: TGTGCCAGCAGCGCCCGGGACAGCTCTGGAAACACCATATATTTT. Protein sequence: CASSARDSSGNTIYF.

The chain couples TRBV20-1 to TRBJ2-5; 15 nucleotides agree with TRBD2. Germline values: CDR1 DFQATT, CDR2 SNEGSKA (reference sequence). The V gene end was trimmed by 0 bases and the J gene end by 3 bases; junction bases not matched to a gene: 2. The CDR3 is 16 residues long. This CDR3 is CSARDWTSGGEETQYF. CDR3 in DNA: TGCAGTGCTAGAGATTGGACTAGCGGGGGGGAAGAGACCCAGTACTTC.

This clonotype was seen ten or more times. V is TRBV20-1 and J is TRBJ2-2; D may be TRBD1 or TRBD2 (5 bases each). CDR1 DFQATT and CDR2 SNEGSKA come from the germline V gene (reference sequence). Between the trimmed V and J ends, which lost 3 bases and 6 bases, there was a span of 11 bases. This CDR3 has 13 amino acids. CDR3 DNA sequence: TGCAGTGCTAGGATCGGGGACCCCGGGGAGCTGTTTTTT. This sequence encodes CSARIGDPGELFF.

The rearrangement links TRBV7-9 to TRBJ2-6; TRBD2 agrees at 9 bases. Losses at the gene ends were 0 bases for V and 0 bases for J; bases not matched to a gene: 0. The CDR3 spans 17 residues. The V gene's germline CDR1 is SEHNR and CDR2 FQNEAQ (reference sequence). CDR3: CASSLASGSSGANVLTF. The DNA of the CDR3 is TGTGCCAGCAGCTTAGCTAGCGGGAGCTCTGGGGCCAACGTCCTGACTTTC.

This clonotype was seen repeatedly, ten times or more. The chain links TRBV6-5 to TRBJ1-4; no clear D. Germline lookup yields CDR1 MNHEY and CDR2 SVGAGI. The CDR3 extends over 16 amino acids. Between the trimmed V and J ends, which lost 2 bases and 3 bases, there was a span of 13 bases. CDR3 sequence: CASSYSQFEANEKLFF. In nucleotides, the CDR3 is TGTGCCAGCAGTTACAGCCAGTTTGAAGCTAATGAAAAACTGTTTTTT.

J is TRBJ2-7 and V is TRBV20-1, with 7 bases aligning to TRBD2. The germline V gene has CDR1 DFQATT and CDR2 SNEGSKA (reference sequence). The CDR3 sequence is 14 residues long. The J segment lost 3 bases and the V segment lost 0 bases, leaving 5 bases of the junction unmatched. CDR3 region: CSARDLRESYEQYF. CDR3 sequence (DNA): TGCAGTGCTAGAGATTTGCGGGAGAGCTACGAGCAGTACTTC.